What follows are 30 T cell receptor beta chains derived from one specimen sequenced in a study of beta chain features in type 1 diabetes (dated by TCRdb to 2016 to 2019). The receptor library was made with the immunoSEQ multiplex PCR assay. The entire amount of isolated RNA was reverse transcribed using the High Capacity cDNA Reverse Transcription Kit, so the sequenced TCRB transcripts were expressed ones. TCRdb obtained this table from immuneACCESS and retained in-frame rearrangements with V and J assigned. These tables miss some clones; where compared with another copy, unresolved V genes account for less than half of the shortfall, and the remainder is unexplained. Here the sample has 150,000 to 160,000 clones; around 10% occur a single time. The ten largest clonotypes hold roughly 2% of the sample. Sequenced input: central memory CD4+ T cells from blood. These receptors all stem from a man in his late teens or twenties in good health.

The chain recombines TRBV5-4 with TRBJ2-1, with D tentatively TRBD1 (6 bases). The CDR3 spans 16 residues. V dropped 4 bases and J dropped 7 bases, with 21 bases sitting between them. Germline V gene data show CDR1 as SGHNT and CDR2 as YYREEE (reference sequence). The CDR3 sequence is CASSMYHRDQGNEQFF. The CDR3 DNA sequence: TGTGCCAGCAGCATGTACCACCGGGACCAGGGGAATGAGCAGTTCTTC.

There are a few counts of this clone. This chain links TRBV27 with TRBJ2-3; 9 bases line up with TRBD1. Per the germline V gene, CDR1 is MNHEY and CDR2 is SMNVEV (reference sequence). V shed 5 bases, J shed 2 bases, and the junction held 5 bases outside the gene matches. The CDR3 extends over 15 amino acids. The CDR3 here is CASSGQGTITDTQYF. The CDR3 nucleotides are TGTGCCAGCAGTGGACAGGGGACTATCACAGATACGCAGTATTTT.

The rearrangement joins TRBV28 to TRBJ1-2; D gene unclear. CDR3 length equals 12 residues. The germline V gene encodes CDR1 MDHEN and CDR2 SYDVKM. Trimming removed 5 bases from V and 6 bases from J, with 10 bases in between. As DNA, the CDR3 is TGTGCCAGCAGTACCACAGCTGATGGCTACACCTTC. It yields the protein CASSTTADGYTF.

J is TRBJ1-1 and V is TRBV28, with D possibly matching TRBD1 (6 bases). Per the germline V gene, CDR1 is MDHEN and CDR2 is SYDVKM. With 5 bases removed from V and 8 bases from J, the gap between germline ends came to 15 bases. This CDR3 spans 13 amino acids. CDR3 nucleotides: TGTGCCAGCAGTGCTATGGGGGCACTCGAAGCTTTCTTT. It specifies CASSAMGALEAFF.

V gene TRBV27 combines with J gene TRBJ2-7; 7 bases fit TRBD1. Trimming cost V 2 bases and J 0 bases; bases outside gene matches: 13. The CDR3 runs to 18 residues. Germline values: CDR1 MNHEY, CDR2 SMNVEV (reference sequence). CDR3 region: CASSLTRSGTDSSYEQYF. The CDR3 coding sequence is TGTGCCAGCAGTTTAACTCGATCCGGGACAGATAGCTCCTACGAGCAGTACTTC.

This rearrangement joins TRBV5-4 to TRBJ2-2; D is uncertain. Germline V CDR1 and CDR2: SGHNT, YYREEE (reference sequence). CDR3 length: 15 residues. V lost 0 bases and J lost 4, with 10 bases in between. CDR3 sequence reads: CASSLGPRGTGELFF. The CDR3 DNA sequence: TGTGCCAGCAGCTTGGGCCCGCGAGGCACCGGGGAGCTGTTTTTT.

The gene calls are TRBV30 and TRBJ2-1; D gene ambiguous. CDR3 length: 13 amino acids. Germline-derived CDR1 and CDR2 are GTSNPN and SVGIG (reference sequence). The CDR3 nucleotides read TGTGCGTATCGGTCCAGCTCCTACAATGAGCAGTTCTTC. Translation: CAYRSSSYNEQFF.

This clone was picked up a small number of times. The CDR3 region is CASSRAGTGGPYEQYF. The CDR3 nucleotides read TGTGCCAGCAGCAGAGCCGGGACAGGGGGCCCCTACGAGCAGTACTTC. The V gene is TRBV7-2, the J gene TRBJ2-7; 12 bases line up with TRBD1. The length of the CDR3 is 16 residues. V shed 5 bases, J shed 2 bases, and the junction held 7 bases outside the gene matches. Germline V gene data show CDR1 as SGHTA and CDR2 as FQGNSA.

At least ten counts were recorded for this clone. The gene calls are TRBV5-8 and TRBJ1-2, with 7 bases aligning to TRBD1. This CDR3 has 15 residues. V dropped 4 bases and J dropped 3; count of bases not matched to a gene: 9. Germline lookup yields CDR1 SGHTS and CDR2 YDEGEE. The CDR3 reads CASSPADRPYYGYTF. In DNA form, the CDR3 reads TGTGCCAGCAGCCCGGCGGACAGGCCCTACTATGGCTACACCTTC.

This clone has only a few counts. The V gene is TRBV11-2, the J gene TRBJ2-7; 14 positions agree with TRBD2. There are 16 residues in the CDR3. V lost 6 bases, J lost 5 bases, and 9 bases stayed unmatched. Germline-derived CDR1 and CDR2 are SGHAT and FQNNGV. The CDR3 loop is CASRRPGLAGANEQYF. The CDR3 nucleotides read TGTGCCAGCAGGAGACCGGGACTAGCGGGAGCCAACGAGCAGTACTTC.

This clone was seen once. The rearrangement links TRBV29-1 to TRBJ1-1, with D perhaps matching TRBD1 (5 bases). This CDR3 contains 14 residues. V lost 6 bases to trimming and J lost 1 base, with 15 bases between them. Germline V CDR1 and CDR2: SQVTM, ANQGSEA. The CDR3 DNA reads as TGCAGCGTGCGCATCGGAAGGGGGAACACTGAAGCTTTCTTT. Amino acids: CSVRIGRGNTEAFF.

There are many counts of this clone. The J gene is TRBJ1-2, the V gene TRBV15, with D perhaps matching TRBD1 (6 bases). The CDR3 loop spans 15 amino acids. Germline V lookup: CDR1 LNHNV, CDR2 YYDKDF (reference sequence). V was pared by 0 bases and J by 6 bases, with 14 bases between. In DNA form, the CDR3 reads TGTGCCACCAGCAGAGATCCTGCAGGGGAGGATGGCTACACCTTC. It is translated as CATSRDPAGEDGYTF. The full variable domain, in which reference TRBV15 and TRBJ1-2 provide the parts outside the CDR3, is DAMVIQNPRYQVTQFGKPVTLSCSQTLNHNVMYWYQQKSSQAPKLLFHYYDKDFNNEADTPDNFQSRRPNTSFCFLDIRSPGLGDTAMYLCATSRDPAGEDGYTFGSGTRLTVV.

This sequence joins TRBV4-2 and TRBJ1-1; D might be TRBD1 (5 bases). Trimming removed 6 bases at V and 0 bases at J, with 14 bases between. Germline lookup yields CDR1 LGHNA and CDR2 YNFKEQ. The CDR3 covers 15 residues. The CDR3 DNA is TGTGCCAGCAGACGGGGGAATGGGATGAACACTGAAGCTTTCTTT. It specifies CASRRGNGMNTEAFF.

This clone was seen a few times. This rearrangement joins TRBV7-2 to TRBJ2-5, with D possibly TRBD1 on 6 matching bases. This CDR3 region has 13 residues. Trimming left V 3 bases short and J 4 bases short, with 9 bases between. Germline values: CDR1 SGHTA, CDR2 FQGNSA. The chain's CDR3 is CASSFDRPETQYF. CDR3 DNA sequence: TGTGCCAGCAGCTTCGACAGGCCAGAGACCCAGTACTTC.

The rearrangement uses TRBV28 and TRBJ2-7; D is possibly TRBD2 (5 bases). Trimming took 6 bases from V and 5 from J, leaving 17 bases between them. This CDR3 contains 14 residues. From germline, CDR1 is MDHEN and CDR2 SYDVKM. CDR3 protein: CASSPVGVIHEQYF. CDR3 coding DNA: TGTGCCAGCAGCCCCGTCGGGGTTATTCACGAGCAGTACTTC.

The rearrangement uses TRBV7-2 and TRBJ2-7; D could derive from TRBD1 or TRBD2 (6 bases each). V lost 5 bases, J lost 7 bases, and 15 bases lay in between. The CDR3 is 13 amino acids. Germline V lookup: CDR1 SGHTA, CDR2 FQGNSA. The chain's CDR3 is CASSAWGAREQYF. CDR3 nucleotides: TGTGCCAGCAGCGCTTGGGGGGCCCGGGAGCAGTACTTC.

Here the CDR3 DNA reads TGTGCCAGCCTTAGGGTGACTAGCGTCACCGGGGAGCTGTTTTTT. Amino acid sequence: CASLRVTSVTGELFF. The chain couples TRBV6-6 to TRBJ2-2; 8 bases are shared with TRBD2. The junction had 9 bases not matched to a gene; V was cut back by 8 bases and J by 4 bases. Germline assignment: CDR1 MNHNY and CDR2 SVGAGI (reference sequence). The CDR3 covers 15 residues.

The V gene is TRBV30, the J gene TRBJ1-1; D is ambiguous. Germline loops: CDR1 GTSNPN, CDR2 SVGIG (reference sequence). V lost 3 bases, J lost 5 bases, and 13 bases lay in between. The CDR3 has 13 residues. CDR3 DNA: TGTGCCTGGAGCACCTCGACGAGGACTGAAGCTTTCTTT. Encoded protein: CAWSTSTRTEAFF.

This chain joins TRBV30 and TRBJ1-5; D is undetermined. Germline assignment: CDR1 GTSNPN and CDR2 SVGIG (reference sequence). The CDR3 has 12 residues. Trimming removed 3 bases at V and 7 bases at J, with 10 bases between. In nucleotides, the CDR3 is TGTGCCTGGAGGCTGGGCGGGCAGCCCCAGCATTTT. This codes for CAWRLGGQPQHF.

This clone was detected a few times. The chain joins TRBV28 to TRBJ2-7; D might be TRBD1 (5 bases). Trimming cost V 6 bases and J 5 bases, with 11 bases left between them. Germline CDR1 is MDHEN and CDR2 is SYDVKM. The CDR3 runs to 12 residues. CDR3 residues: CASSRRRDEQYF. For the CDR3, the DNA is TGTGCCAGCAGCCGCCGCAGGGACGAGCAGTACTTC. Full variable domain (remainder filled in from reference TRBV28 and TRBJ2-7): DVKVTQSSRYLVKRTGEKVFLECVQDMDHENMFWYRQDPGLGLRLIYFSYDVKMKEKGDIPEGYSVSREKKERFSLILESASTNQTSMYLCASSRRRDEQYFGPGTRLTVT.

The chain links TRBV18 to TRBJ2-4, with unresolved D. The CDR3 has 16 residues. Trimming stripped 3 bases from V and 0 bases from J, with 12 bases between. The germline CDR1 and CDR2 sequences are KGHSH and LQKENI. CDR3 DNA: TGTGCCAGCTCACCTCCTATCCCGGGAGCCAAAAACATTCAGTACTTC. It specifies CASSPPIPGAKNIQYF.

This clone occurred a few times. The rearrangement links TRBV4-3 to TRBJ2-3; no definite D call. The CDR3 has 12 amino acids. The V end was cut by 2 bases, the J end by 2 bases, with 2 bases between. Germline lookup yields CDR1 LGHNA and CDR2 YSLEER. In DNA form, the CDR3 reads TGCGCCAGCAGCCAATCCACAGATACGCAGTATTTT. Protein: CASSQSTDTQYF.

The chain employs TRBV10-3 and TRBJ2-7; TRBD2 agrees at 8 bases. The CDR3 sequence is 14 residues long. The germline V gene encodes CDR1 ENHRY and CDR2 SYGVKD. V dropped 5 bases and J dropped 3; count of bases not matched to a gene: 6. CDR3 bases: TGTGCCATCAGTCGCTTGAGCGGGAGCTACGAGCAGTACTTC. It encodes CAISRLSGSYEQYF.

The rearrangement uses TRBV2 and TRBJ2-1, with a weak D call TRBD2 (6 bases). Trimming shortened V by 6 bases and J by 8 bases, and 11 bases separated the two germline ends. The CDR3 covers 12 residues. The germline V gene encodes CDR1 SNHLY and CDR2 FYNNEI. CDR3 amino acids: CASSRESYEQFF. The CDR3 DNA is TGTGCCAGCAGCCGGGAGAGCTATGAGCAGTTCTTC.

This clone was observed at least ten times. The chain combines TRBV7-3 with TRBJ2-1; 7 nucleotides agree with TRBD1. The V gene end was trimmed by 4 bases and the J gene end by 7 bases; junction bases not matched to a gene: 10. The CDR3 runs 15 residues. Germline assignment: CDR1 SGHTA and CDR2 FQGTGA. In DNA, the CDR3 is TGTGCCAGCAGCTCTAACAGGGGCGGAAGGAATGAGCAGTTCTTC. Translating it yields CASSSNRGGRNEQFF.

The V gene is TRBV18, the J gene TRBJ2-3; weak D call: TRBD1 (6 bases). V gave up 1 base and J gave up 0 bases, with 11 bases separating them. Germline V CDR1 and CDR2: KGHSH, LQKENI. The CDR3 extends over 16 amino acids. The chain's CDR3 is CASSPRGHTSTDTQYF. DNA for the CDR3: TGTGCCAGCTCACCACGGGGGCACACGAGCACAGATACGCAGTATTTT.

In this sample, this clone turned up a few times. This chain joins TRBV9 and TRBJ2-2; D is ambiguous. Trimming took 0 bases from V and 6 from J, leaving 12 bases between them. There are 15 residues in the CDR3. The V gene's germline CDR1 is SGDLS and CDR2 YYNGEE. The CDR3 protein is CASSVVHNRPGELFF. The CDR3 DNA reads as TGTGCCAGCAGCGTAGTGCACAACCGTCCCGGGGAGCTGTTTTTT.

In this sample, this clone turned up a few times. J is TRBJ1-2 and V is TRBV14; TRBD1 agrees at 9 bases. V lost 0 bases and J lost 8; bases outside the gene matches: 7. The germline CDR1 and CDR2 sequences are SGHDN and FVKESK. The CDR3 runs to 15 residues. DNA for the CDR3: TGTGCCAGCAGCCAAGATCCCCGGACAGGGGAAGGCTACACCTTC. Protein sequence: CASSQDPRTGEGYTF.

This clone occurred a few times. CDR3 DNA: TGTGCCTGGAGTGTAGAAATCCGCACTGAAGCTTTCTTT. Its protein product is CAWSVEIRTEAFF. This chain joins TRBV30 and TRBJ1-1; D ambiguous. The germline V and J ends were trimmed by 0 bases and 4 bases, with 9 bases remaining between them. Per the germline V gene, CDR1 is GTSNPN and CDR2 is SVGIG (reference sequence). The CDR3 length is 13 residues.

The genes are TRBV18 and TRBJ1-1, with D unresolved. From germline, CDR1 is KGHSH and CDR2 LQKENI. The V end lost 5 bases, the J end lost 1 base, and 8 bases lay between the germline ends. The CDR3 loop spans 13 amino acids. The chain's CDR3 is CASSSSTNTEAFF. CDR3 nucleotide sequence: TGTGCCAGCTCAAGCAGCACGAACACTGAAGCTTTCTTT.